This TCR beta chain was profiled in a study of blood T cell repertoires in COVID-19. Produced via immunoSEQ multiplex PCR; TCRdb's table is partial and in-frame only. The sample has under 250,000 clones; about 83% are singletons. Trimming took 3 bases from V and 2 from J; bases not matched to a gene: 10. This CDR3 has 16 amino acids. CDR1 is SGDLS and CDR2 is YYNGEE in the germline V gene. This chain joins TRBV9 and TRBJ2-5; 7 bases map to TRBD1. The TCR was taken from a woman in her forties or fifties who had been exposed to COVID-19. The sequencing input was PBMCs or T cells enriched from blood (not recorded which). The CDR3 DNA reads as TGTGCCAGCAGCGCGCGGACAGGCAGCAGACAAGAGACCCAGTACTTC. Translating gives CASSARTGSRQETQYF.